The source of this TCR beta chain is a study of blood T cell repertoires in COVID-19. Study summary: Spain, Italy and the United States supplied samples that represented acute and convalescent COVID-19. Sources were T cells, B-cell-depleted T cells, or PBMCs; the material itself was cDNA or gDNA.

Trimming took 3 bases from V and 2 from J, leaving 10 bases between them. This CDR3 region has 14 residues. CDR1 MNHEY and CDR2 SMNVEV come from the germline V gene (reference sequence). Per the study methods: The assay estimated nucleated cells by amplifying reference gene primers. Measured with immunoSEQ multiplex PCR; TCRdb has only the in-frame clones, and not every one. V, J and clone size reflect that table, while D and trimming were determined from the DNA. The sample lists 400,000 or so clones, roughly 90% occurring once. Those enrolled in Seattle joined during active infection and were followed longitudinally afterward.

Sample: peripheral blood. This TCR was sampled from a man younger than 35 with COVID-19, enrolled during active disease. The rearrangement joins TRBV27 to TRBJ1-2; tentatively, D is TRBD1 (6 bases). The DNA of the CDR3 is TGTGCCAGCAGTTTCCAGGGGATGAACTATGGCTACACCTTC. This codes for CASSFQGMNYGYTF.